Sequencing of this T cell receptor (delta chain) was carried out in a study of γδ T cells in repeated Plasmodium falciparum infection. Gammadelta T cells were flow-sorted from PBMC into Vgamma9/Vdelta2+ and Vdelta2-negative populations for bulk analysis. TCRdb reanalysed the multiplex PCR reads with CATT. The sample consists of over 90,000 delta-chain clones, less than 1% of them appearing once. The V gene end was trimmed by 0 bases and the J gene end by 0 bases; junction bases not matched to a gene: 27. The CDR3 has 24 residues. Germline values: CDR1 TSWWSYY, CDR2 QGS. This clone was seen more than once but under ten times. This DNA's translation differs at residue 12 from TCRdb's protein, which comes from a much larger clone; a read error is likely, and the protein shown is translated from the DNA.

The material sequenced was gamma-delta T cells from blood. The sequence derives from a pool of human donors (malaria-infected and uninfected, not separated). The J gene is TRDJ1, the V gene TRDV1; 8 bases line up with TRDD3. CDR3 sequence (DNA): TGTGCTCTTGGGGAACTAGGTATAAATTTCCGGGACTCCTGGGGGAGTACGTACACCGATAAACTCATCTTT. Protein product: CALGELGINFRDSWGSTYTDKLIF.